The 26 T cell receptor beta chains presented below share a single source sample, sequenced in a study of T-cell memory formation after mild COVID-19. MiXCR, applied by TCRdb to the 5' RACE reads, yields one record per CDR3 protein. The sample has about 140,000 distinct CDR3 sequences; about 14% are singletons. The specimen was PBMCs or a T cell subset sorted from them (not recorded which). These receptors were taken from an adult woman who had mild COVID-19 (a few samples of this study predate the infection). Cell type and time point are not known.

This sequence joins TRBV4-3 and TRBJ2-5; unclear D gene. CDR3 length: 13 residues. Per the germline V gene, CDR1 is LGHNA and CDR2 is YSLEER. V dropped 1 base and J dropped 13 bases, with 16 bases sitting between them. CDR3 sequence (DNA): TGCGCCAGCAGCCAAGTATTTGACTTCCCAACGTACTTC. Its translation is CASSQVFDFPTYF.

The V and J genes are TRBV5-1 and TRBJ2-2; 8 nucleotides line up with TRBD2. Germline V lookup: CDR1 SGHRS, CDR2 YFSETQ. The V gene end was trimmed by 0 bases and the J gene end by 4 bases; junction bases not matched to a gene: 8. This CDR3 has 17 amino acids. CDR3 DNA: TGCGCCAGCAGCTTGGTGCCGGGACTAGAAATCACCGGGGAGCTGTTTTTT. It is translated as CASSLVPGLEITGELFF.

This clonotype was recorded a few times. The chain links TRBV5-5 to TRBJ1-1, with a tentative D call TRBD1 (6 bases). V gave up 2 bases and J gave up 7 bases, with 9 bases separating them. CDR1 is SGHKS, CDR2 YYEKEE, per germline (reference sequence). CDR3 length: 12 residues. CDR3 DNA sequence: TGTGCCAGCAGCTTTGGACAGATTGAAGCTTTCTTT. Its protein product is CASSFGQIEAFF.

V is TRBV9 and J is TRBJ1-5, with D unresolved. The CDR3 is 13 amino acids. Trimming pared 1 base from V and 5 bases from J, leaving 7 bases between. Germline CDR1 and CDR2: SGDLS and YYNGEE. CDR3 nucleotides: TGTGCCAGCAGCGTATCTACCGATCAGCCCCAGCATTTT. It yields the protein CASSVSTDQPQHF.

The chain links TRBV5-1 to TRBJ1-1; D is possibly TRBD1 (6 bases). This CDR3 is 14 amino acids long. CDR1 SGHRS and CDR2 YFSETQ come from the germline V gene. The V and J ends lost 1 base and 3 bases respectively, with 10 bases between them. Written as DNA, the CDR3 is TGCGCCAGCAGCTTGAGGGGGATTCACACTGAAGCTTTCTTT. Translating gives CASSLRGIHTEAFF.

The chain combines TRBV7-2 with TRBJ2-2, with a tentative D call TRBD1 (6 bases). This CDR3 region has 16 residues. Germline CDR1 and CDR2: SGHTA and FQGNSA. Between the trimmed V and J ends, which lost 0 bases and 5 bases, there was a span of 13 bases. CDR3 loop: CASSLARRGSTGELFF. The CDR3 DNA reads TGTGCCAGCAGCTTAGCGCGCAGGGGAAGTACCGGGGAGCTGTTTTTT.

This clonotype was counted a few times. The chain links TRBV27 to TRBJ2-7; unclear D gene. Trimming stripped 5 bases from V and 4 bases from J, with 15 bases between. This CDR3 contains 14 residues. The V gene's germline CDR1 is MNHEY and CDR2 SMNVEV (reference sequence). The CDR3 loop reads CASSAFWAGYEQYF. The DNA for the CDR3 is TGTGCCAGCAGTGCGTTTTGGGCTGGTTACGAGCAGTACTTC.

There are a few counts of this clonotype. The chain has TRBV7-8 and TRBJ2-5; D may correspond to TRBD1 or TRBD2 (5 bases each). V lost 9 bases, J lost 5 bases, and 25 bases lay in between. CDR3 length: 16 amino acids. Germline lookup yields CDR1 SGHVS and CDR2 FQNEAQ. The CDR3 nucleotides read TGTGCCAGTCAACGAGGGCAGCTAGGGGCCCGGGAGACCCAGTACTTC. It encodes CASQRGQLGARETQYF.

This clonotype showed up just a few times. The CDR3 protein is CASSHRDRANTQYF. The CDR3, as DNA: TGTGCCAGCAGCCACCGGGACAGGGCTAATACGCAGTATTTT. This chain links TRBV7-3 with TRBJ2-3, with 9 bases identical to TRBD1. CDR3 length equals 14 residues. Trimming took 5 bases from V and 7 from J; bases not matched to a gene: 7. The V gene's germline CDR1 is SGHTA and CDR2 FQGTGA.

In its sample, this clonotype was seen a few times. V usage is TRBV4-1 and J usage is TRBJ1-1; D is perhaps TRBD1 (5 bases). V was clipped by 4 bases and J by 7 bases, with 13 bases between them. CDR1 MGHRA and CDR2 YSYEKL come from the germline V gene. This CDR3 region has 13 residues. CDR3 bases: TGCGCCAGCAGCCCAGGGTTATTAGTTGAAGCTTTCTTT. Translation: CASSPGLLVEAFF.

This chain uses TRBV5-1 with TRBJ1-2; possibly TRBD1 for D (6 bases). The CDR3 has 14 residues. The V gene lost 0 bases and the J gene lost 5 bases, with 11 bases spanning the gap. The germline V gene encodes CDR1 SGHRS and CDR2 YFSETQ. CDR3 DNA sequence: TGCGCCAGCAGCTTGGGTGGCAGGGGATATGGCTACACCTTC. Translation gives CASSLGGRGYGYTF.

This clonotype showed up just a few times. This rearrangement joins TRBV20-1 to TRBJ1-1; D not resolved. Trimming pared 5 bases from V and 6 bases from J, leaving 16 bases between. The CDR3 is 13 amino acids. Germline CDR1 DFQATT, CDR2 SNEGSKA (reference sequence). The CDR3 is CSAAPRVRPEAFF. CDR3 nucleotides: TGCAGTGCTGCACCTAGGGTGCGCCCTGAAGCTTTCTTT.

This clonotype was picked up many times. The rearrangement joins TRBV18 to TRBJ2-7; no clear D. V was shortened by 6 bases and J by 2 bases, with 14 bases between the two germline ends. This CDR3 is built from 14 residues. Germline V gene lookup returns CDR1 KGHSH and CDR2 LQKENI. The CDR3 sequence is CASSPSTAPYEQYF. The CDR3 DNA follows: TGTGCCAGCTCCCCCTCAACGGCCCCCTACGAGCAGTACTTC. Based on the CDR3 plus reference TRBV18 and TRBJ2-7, the full variable domain is NAGVMQNPRHLVRRRGQEARLRCSPMKGHSHVYWYRQLPEEGLKFMVYLQKENIIDESGMPKERFSAEFPKEGPSILRIQQVVRGDSAAYFCASSPSTAPYEQYFGPGTRLTVT.

This clonotype was picked up a small number of times. The chain recombines TRBV7-2 with TRBJ1-6; 9 bases line up with TRBD1. V trimming: 0 bases; J trimming: 7 bases; junction bases outside the gene matches: 1. The germline V gene encodes CDR1 SGHTA and CDR2 FQGNSA. The CDR3 totals 15 residues. This chain's CDR3 is CASSLAGTGNSPLHF. CDR3 coding DNA: TGTGCCAGCAGCTTAGCCGGGACAGGGAATTCACCCCTCCACTTT.

This clonotype rates as large. This rearrangement joins TRBV29-1 to TRBJ2-5; 9 bases match TRBD1. The CDR3 runs 12 residues. Germline V gene sequence: CDR1 SQVTM, CDR2 ANQGSEA. V trimming: 7 bases; J trimming: 5 bases; junction bases outside the gene matches: 5. The CDR3 spells CSATGGKETQYF. The CDR3 DNA reads TGCAGCGCCACAGGGGGCAAGGAGACCCAGTACTTC.

The rearrangement joins TRBV11-2 to TRBJ2-5, with no clear D. The V end lost 3 bases, the J end lost 5 bases, and 16 bases lay between the germline ends. This CDR3 contains 15 residues. Germline V gene data show CDR1 as SGHAT and CDR2 as FQNNGV. The chain's CDR3 is CASSLAKGVVETQYF. The CDR3 region has the DNA TGTGCCAGCAGCTTGGCGAAGGGCGTAGTGGAGACCCAGTACTTC.

The chain links TRBV27 to TRBJ2-7, with a tentative D call TRBD1 (6 bases). The CDR3 extends over 14 amino acids. Trimming took 5 bases from V and 2 from J, leaving 13 bases between them. CDR1 and CDR2 from the germline V gene are MNHEY and SMNVEV (reference sequence). CDR3 protein: CASSHGTNPYEQYF. The CDR3 coding sequence is TGTGCCAGCAGTCACGGGACAAATCCCTACGAGCAGTACTTC.

V is TRBV5-1 and J is TRBJ2-5, with D tentatively TRBD1 (6 bases). The germline V gene has CDR1 SGHRS and CDR2 YFSETQ. CDR3 size: 18 residues. Trimming took off 4 bases at V and 5 bases at J, with 27 bases between the two ends. The CDR3 reads CASSEQGGRASFGETQYF. As DNA, the CDR3 is TGCGCCAGCAGCGAACAGGGTGGTCGGGCCTCATTCGGGGAGACCCAGTACTTC.

In this sample, this clonotype turned up a few times. The chain links TRBV24-1 to TRBJ1-2, with D maybe TRBD1 (6 bases). The V end was cut by 3 bases, the J end by 3 bases, with 10 bases between. In germline, CDR1 is KGHDR, CDR2 SFDVKD. The CDR3 has 14 amino acids. The CDR3 coding sequence is TGTGCCACCAGTGATCAGACAGGCCACTATGGCTACACCTTC. It codes for CATSDQTGHYGYTF.

This clonotype turned up a few times. This chain connects TRBV7-3 to TRBJ2-7, with D maybe TRBD2 (6 bases). Deletions cut 0 bases from V and 5 bases from J, with 8 bases between. The CDR3 runs to 13 residues. In germline, CDR1 is SGHTA, CDR2 FQGTGA. This CDR3 reads CASSLTSGDEQYF. CDR3 coding DNA: TGTGCCAGCAGCTTAACTTCGGGGGACGAGCAGTACTTC.

This clonotype was observed a few times. The chain is built from TRBV20-1 and TRBJ2-7; D not resolved. The V gene's germline CDR1 is DFQATT and CDR2 SNEGSKA (reference sequence). Trimming took off 6 bases at V and 3 bases at J, with 12 bases between the two ends. The CDR3 covers 12 residues. The CDR3 region has the DNA TGCAGTGCGGGCACAGCTCTCTACGAGCAGTACTTC. Translation: CSAGTALYEQYF.

This clonotype was seen a few times. The CDR3 spells CASSKEEATGKGSFGSYNSPLHF. The CDR3 region has the DNA TGTGCCAGCAGCAAAGAAGAGGCGACAGGGAAGGGGAGTTTCGGCTCCTATAATTCACCCCTCCACTTT. The chain uses TRBV21-1 and TRBJ1-6; the table names TRBD1, a call not compared with the DNA. TRBV21-1 is shown as a pseudogene. CDR3 length: 23 residues.

This clonotype was detected a few times. The chain joins TRBV3-1 to TRBJ2-1, with 9 bases identical to TRBD1. V gave up 6 bases and J gave up 0 bases; unmatched junction bases: 6. The CDR3 totals 16 residues. Germline loops: CDR1 LGHDT, CDR2 YNNKEL (reference sequence). CDR3: CASRSGTGTSYNEQFF. CDR3 nucleotide sequence: TGTGCCAGCAGATCCGGGACAGGGACCTCCTACAATGAGCAGTTCTTC.

This clonotype has a count of ten or more. J is TRBJ2-1 and V is TRBV12-3 or TRBV12-4; 15 bases are a match to TRBD2. Trimming removed 5 bases from V and 1 base from J; junction bases left unmatched: 6. The CDR3 is 18 amino acids. The CDR3 nucleotides read TGTGCCAGCAGTCCCGGGACTAGCGGGGGGCCTTCCTACAATGAGCAGTTCTTC. This encodes CASSPGTSGGPSYNEQFF.

In its sample, this clonotype was seen a few times. The rearrangement joins TRBV5-6 to TRBJ1-2; D perhaps matches TRBD1 (6 bases). Per germline, CDR1 SGHDT and CDR2 YYEEEE. CDR3 length equals 14 residues. V was shortened by 4 bases and J by 4 bases, with 14 bases between the two germline ends. The CDR3 bases are TGTGCCAGCAGCGTCGCCCGGGGGGCCTATGGCTACACCTTC. Encoded protein: CASSVARGAYGYTF. Looking up the rest from reference TRBV5-6 and TRBJ1-2 gives the full variable domain: DAGVTQSPTHLIKTRGQQVTLRCSPKSGHDTVSWYQQALGQGPQFIFQYYEEEERQRGNFPDRFSGHQFPNYSSELNVNALLLGDSALYLCASSVARGAYGYTFGSGTRLTVV.

This clonotype was picked up a small number of times. The rearrangement joins TRBV6-5 to TRBJ2-1; TRBD2 aligns across 7 bases. The CDR3 is 15 residues long. Germline assignment: CDR1 MNHEY and CDR2 SVGAGI. The J segment lost 9 bases and the V segment lost 5 bases, leaving 13 bases of the junction unmatched. CDR3 bases: TGTGCCAGCAGTCGAGACTTCGGGACTAAGAGTGAGCAGTTCTTC. Translated, it gives CASSRDFGTKSEQFF.